This T cell receptor (beta chain) was recovered during a study of Graves' ophthalmopathy and Graves' hyperthyroidism. The wider study: Before any treatment was given, at initial diagnosis, peripheral blood was collected. Study-level findings and limits: Stable hyperthyroidism and ophthalmopathy were told apart by a 13-signature model, which achieved almost 90% sensitivity and more than 75% specificity.

Amplified material comprised TCR beta CDR3 regions derived from RNA transcripts. An opening RT-PCR round employed HTBI primers and preceded a second-round multiplex PCR. MiXCR was run by TCRdb on the multiplex PCR reads, yielding one entry per CDR3 protein. The sample has approximately 410,000 distinct CDR3 sequences; 15% to 17% are singletons. The CDR3 sequence is 16 residues long. CDR1 and CDR2 from the germline V gene are SGHTA and FQGNSA. In regard to this clonotype: Its antigen is not identified. Given a much more abundant clone one base away, this may be a read error.

The genes are TRBV7-2 and TRBJ2-5; 14 bases map to TRBD2. The specimen sequenced was peripheral blood. The source of this sequence is a woman aged 18-29 years with stable Graves' hyperthyroidism. As DNA, the CDR3 is TGTGCCAGCAGCGTCGGACTAGCGGGGGGCCAAGAGACCAAGTACTTC. Translating it yields CASSVGLAGGQETKYF.